In this sample, the clone carrying this TCR beta chain turned up once. This sample was included in a study of blood T cell repertoires in COVID-19. About the research overall: Nucleic acid was either cDNA or gDNA, and it came from T cells, B-cell-depleted T cells, or PBMCs.

V was pared by 0 bases and J by 0 bases, with 21 bases between. The germline gives CDR1 MGHRA, CDR2 YSYEKL. This CDR3 spans 20 amino acids. Source study methods: From reference gene primer amplification, estimates of nucleated cell counts were derived. The protocol was immunoSEQ multiplex PCR, while the TCRdb copy is restricted to in-frame clones and leaves out a portion. V and J calls and clone size follow that table, whereas D and trimming were derived from the DNA. The data show fewer than 350,000 clones, approximately 91% seen once. Across about two dozen US areas, participants ranged in age from about 18 to 89 years. Cohort placement rested on clinical history that participants reported themselves.

The source of this sequence is a woman aged 40 to 55 with acute COVID-19. The genes are TRBV4-1 and TRBJ2-1; tentatively, D is TRBD2 (6 bases). Sequenced: PBMCs or T cells enriched from blood (not recorded which). This CDR3 reads CASSQEAGPSRKSSYNEQFF. The CDR3 DNA follows: TGCGCCAGCAGCCAAGAAGCGGGCCCCTCGCGGAAGAGCTCCTACAATGAGCAGTTCTTC.